This T cell receptor (beta chain) came from a study of OX40 agonist ivuxolimab in advanced cancers. Per the germline V gene, CDR1 is MNHEY and CDR2 is SVGAGI. V lost 4 bases to trimming and J lost 7 bases; unmatched junction nucleotides: 8. The CDR3 spans 14 residues. The repertoire was sequenced with immunoSEQ multiplex PCR; TCRdb's copy has only in-frame clones and lacks some. This table has about 40,000 clones, approximately 90% appearing once. The TCR sequence derives from an adult with an advanced solid tumor such as melanoma, head and neck, liver or kidney cancer. The sample in question was CD4+ or CD8+ T cells sorted from blood, obtained in a trial of the OX40 agonist ivuxolimab. The V call is TRBV6-5, the J call TRBJ1-2; TRBD1 matches at 8 bases. The DNA of the CDR3 is TGTGCCAGCAGTTCCACGGACAGGGCACCTGGCTACACCTTC. Protein product: CASSSTDRAPGYTF.